This record covers a single T cell receptor beta chain. Germline V gene lookup returns CDR1 MNHEY and CDR2 SVGAGI. This CDR3 has 13 residues. Trimming pared 6 bases from V and 5 bases from J, leaving 13 bases between. The sample is drawn from a study of STAT5B mutations in CD4+ large granular lymphocyte leukemia. The survey-level immunoSEQ assay was used. As processed by the authors: A productive frequency of 2.59 x 10-5 was the lowest detectable. Sequencing was performed with immunoSEQ multiplex PCR; in TCRdb, only in-frame clones are kept and a portion is missing. V, J and clone size derive from that table, while D and trimming were established from the DNA sequence. Of about 31,000 clones in the sample, less than 90% were seen once.

This chain links TRBV6-5 with TRBJ1-2, with unresolved D. The source is a human donor in good health. The specimen sequenced was CD4+ T cells from blood buffy coats. CDR3 amino acids: CASRPQAYYGYTF. As DNA, the CDR3 is TGTGCCAGCAGGCCACAAGCTTATTATGGCTACACCTTC.